This T cell receptor beta chain was obtained from a study of post-analysis software for immune sequencing data. Study-wide background: Relapsing-remitting, secondary progressive and progressive-relapsing multiple sclerosis courses were included. Broader study findings: Compared with controls, patients showed significantly lower normalized Chao1 diversity. Among roughly 5 TRBV segments more frequent in patients than controls were TRBV5-6, TRBV5-1 and TRBV20-1. Under F measure analysis, samples from one preparation batch co-clustered strongly.

Unique molecular identifiers were carried by the TCR beta cDNA libraries. Each sample of about 0.9 to 11 million input T cells yielded roughly 500,000 cDNA molecules, so each molecule approximated one T cell. TCRdb reprocessed the PCR reads with MiXCR, giving one entry per CDR3 protein. The data show approximately 730,000 distinct CDR3 sequences, less than 35% seen once. V was clipped by 6 bases and J by 5 bases, with 19 bases between them. The CDR3 runs 16 residues. CDR1 and CDR2 (germline): SEHNR, FQNEAQ (reference sequence). With regard to this clonotype: Its antigen is not known.

The chain couples TRBV7-9 to TRBJ2-2; no definite D call. The source of this sequence is a girl aged 10 to 17 with multiple sclerosis. Sequencing used blood. Here the CDR3 DNA reads TGTGCCAGCAGTACCCTCGGCCCTTTACAAACCGGGGAGCTGTTTTTT. Encoded protein: CASSTLGPLQTGELFF. Together with reference TRBV7-9 and TRBJ2-2, the CDR3 gives the full variable domain: DTGVSQNPRHKITKRGQNVTFRCDPISEHNRLYWYRQTLGQGPEFLTYFQNEAQLEKSRLLSDRFSAERPKGSFSTLEIQRTEQGDSAMYLCASSTLGPLQTGELFFGEGSRLTVL.